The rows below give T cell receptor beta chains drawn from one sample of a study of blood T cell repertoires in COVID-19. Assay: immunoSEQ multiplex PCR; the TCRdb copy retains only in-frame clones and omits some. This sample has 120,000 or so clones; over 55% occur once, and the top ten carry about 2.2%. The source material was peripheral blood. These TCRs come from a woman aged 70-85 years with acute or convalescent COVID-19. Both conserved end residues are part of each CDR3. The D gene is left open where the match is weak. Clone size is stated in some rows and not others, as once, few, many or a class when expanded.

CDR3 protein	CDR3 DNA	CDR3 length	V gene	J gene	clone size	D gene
CASSPTGGAGLRYNEQFF	TGTGCCAGCAGCCCGACGGGAGGTGCGGGACTGAGATACAATGAGCAGTTCTTC	18	TRBV11-2	TRBJ2-1	many	TRBD2
CASSPRGGTGTGELFF	TGTGCCAGCAGCCCCCGGGGGGGGACTGGCACCGGGGAGCTGTTTTTT	16	TRBV9	TRBJ2-2	NA	TRBD2
CASSKPRVDYGYTF	TGTGCCAGCAGCAAGCCCAGGGTTGACTATGGCTACACCTTC	14	TRBV21-1	TRBJ1-2	few	NA
CASRLIAGSYNEQFF	TGCGCCAGCAGACTCATAGCGGGGTCCTACAATGAGCAGTTCTTC	15	TRBV4-1	TRBJ2-1	NA	TRBD2
CASSQDPPSAGFYNEQFF	TGTGCCAGCAGCCAAGATCCTCCTTCAGCGGGATTCTACAATGAGCAGTTCTTC	18	TRBV4-2	TRBJ2-1	NA	TRBD2
CASSFSDRVVKNIQYF	TGTGCCAGCAGTTTTAGTGACAGGGTTGTTAAAAACATTCAGTACTTC	16	TRBV6-2/TRBV6-3	TRBJ2-4	NA	TRBD1
CASRRGNPSTDTQYF	TGTGCCAGTAGGCGGGGCAATCCTAGCACAGATACGCAGTATTTT	15	TRBV19	TRBJ2-3	NA	NA
CASSQEGHEGTEAFF	TGTGCCAGCAGCCAAGAGGGCCACGAAGGCACTGAAGCTTTCTTT	15	TRBV4-2	TRBJ1-1	NA	NA
CASSLSAGGFEKLFF	TGTGCCAGCAGCTTGTCGGCAGGGGGCTTCGAAAAACTGTTTTTT	15	TRBV13	TRBJ1-4	NA	TRBD1
CASSFSGGPEAFF	TGTGCCAGCAGTTTCTCAGGGGGCCCTGAAGCTTTCTTT	13	TRBV12-3/TRBV12-4	TRBJ1-1	few	TRBD1
CASTQGGANSYEQYF	TGTGCCAGCACCCAAGGCGGTGCGAACTCCTACGAGCAGTACTTC	15	TRBV28	TRBJ2-7	NA	NA
CAWSLKAREKLFF	TGTGCCTGGAGTCTAAAGGCCAGGGAAAAACTGTTTTTT	13	TRBV30	TRBJ1-4	once	NA
CASSLSRGANEKLFF	TGTGCCAGCAGTTTATCCCGGGGGGCTAATGAAAAACTGTTTTTT	15	TRBV28	TRBJ1-4	NA	NA
CASSLGLAGYEQYF	TGTGCCAGCAGCCTGGGACTAGCGGGCTACGAGCAGTACTTC	14	TRBV7-2	TRBJ2-7	NA	TRBD2
CASSAQVSYGYTF	TGTGCCAGCAGCGCCCAGGTTTCCTATGGCTACACCTTC	13	TRBV21-1	TRBJ1-2	NA	NA
CASSQEGGSGNEQFF	TGTGCCAGCAGCCAAGAGGGAGGTAGCGGGAATGAGCAGTTCTTC	15	TRBV3-1/TRBV3-2	TRBJ2-1	NA	TRBD2
CASSLGDRSVYEQYF	TGCGCCAGCAGCCTAGGGGACAGGTCTGTCTACGAGCAGTACTTC	15	TRBV4-3	TRBJ2-7	NA	TRBD1
CAWSSGRGAHEQFF	TGTGCCTGGTCTAGCGGGAGAGGGGCACATGAGCAGTTCTTC	14	TRBV30	TRBJ2-1	NA	TRBD2
CAWSVVSGEAHF	TGTGCCTGGAGTGTAGTGTCAGGGGAAGCGCATTTT	12	TRBV30	TRBJ1-5	NA	NA
CASLRGVQETQYF	TGTGCCAGCTTACGAGGAGTTCAAGAGACCCAGTACTTC	13	TRBV18	TRBJ2-5	NA	NA
CASSRDRVNYGYTF	TGTGCCAGCAGTCGGGACAGGGTCAACTATGGCTACACCTTC	14	TRBV2	TRBJ1-2	few	TRBD1
CASSFGVKGSYEQYF	TGTGCCAGCAGCTTTGGGGTAAAGGGGTCCTACGAGCAGTACTTC	15	TRBV7-8	TRBJ2-7	NA	NA
CASSLARGGYNEQFF	TGTGCCAGCAGCTTGGCGCGGGGGGGGTACAATGAGCAGTTCTTC	15	TRBV5-4	TRBJ2-1	NA	TRBD2
CASTAGVETQYF	TGTGCCAGCACGGCAGGGGTTGAGACCCAGTACTTC	12	TRBV6-6	TRBJ2-5	NA	NA
CASTTLRVGEDTQYF	TGTGCCAGCACTACGTTACGGGTGGGTGAAGATACGCAGTATTTT	15	TRBV5-5	TRBJ2-3	NA	NA
CASSVGTGATNEKLFF	TGTGCCAGCAGCGTAGGGACAGGAGCAACTAATGAAAAACTGTTTTTT	16	TRBV9	TRBJ1-4	NA	TRBD1
CASSPGELYQETQYF	TGTGCCAGCAGCCCGGGGGAGCTGTACCAAGAGACCCAGTACTTC	15	TRBV6-5	TRBJ2-5	NA	NA
CASSEEDRQYGELFF	TGTGCCAGCAGTGAAGAGGACAGGCAATACGGGGAGCTGTTTTTT	15	TRBV25-1	TRBJ2-2	once	TRBD1
CASSYMDDRVGQFF	TGTGCCAGCAGTTACATGGACGACAGGGTGGGGCAGTTCTTC	14	TRBV2	TRBJ2-1	NA	TRBD1
CASSGRDNSGANVLTF	TGCGCCAGCAGCGGGCGGGATAACTCTGGGGCCAACGTCCTGACTTTC	16	TRBV4-1	TRBJ2-6	NA	NA
CASSLQATSAEQYF	TGTGCCAGCAGCTTACAGGCCACTTCGGCCGAGCAGTACTTC	14	TRBV11-3	TRBJ2-7	few	NA
CASSQDRSAEQFF	TGCGCCAGCAGCCAAGATCGGAGCGCTGAGCAGTTCTTC	13	TRBV4-3	TRBJ2-1	NA	NA
CASRTGQARNEKLFF	TGTGCCAGCAGAACGGGACAGGCCCGCAATGAAAAACTGTTTTTT	15	TRBV2	TRBJ1-4	NA	TRBD1
CASSAGLAGGSSYNEQFF	TGTGCCAGCAGCGCAGGACTAGCGGGAGGGAGCTCCTACAATGAGCAGTTCTTC	18	TRBV13	TRBJ2-1	few	TRBD2
CASSYSIDRNQPQHF	TGTGCCAGCAGTTACTCGATCGACAGAAATCAGCCCCAGCATTTT	15	TRBV6-5	TRBJ1-5	NA	NA
CASSQAGVEQYF	TGTGCCAGCAGTCAAGCAGGGGTAGAGCAGTACTTC	12	TRBV12-3/TRBV12-4	TRBJ2-7	NA	NA
CASSLALAGGSTDTQYF	TGCGCCAGCAGCTTGGCCCTAGCGGGAGGGAGCACAGATACGCAGTATTTT	17	TRBV5-1	TRBJ2-3	once	TRBD2
CASSPPGNTGELFF	TGTGCCAGCAGCCCCCCGGGGAACACCGGGGAGCTGTTTTTT	14	TRBV7-9	TRBJ2-2	NA	NA
CASSRTRDGEQYF	TGTGCCAGCAGTCGAACCCGGGATGGCGAGCAGTACTTC	13	TRBV12-3/TRBV12-4	TRBJ2-7	NA	NA
CASSENINQPQHF	TGTGCCAGCAGTGAGAACATCAATCAGCCCCAGCATTTT	13	TRBV6-1	TRBJ1-5	NA	NA
CASSYIRYGYTF	TGTGCCAGCAGTTACATCCGCTATGGCTACACCTTC	12	TRBV6-2/TRBV6-3	TRBJ1-2	NA	NA
CASSLVSDSPLHF	TGTGCCAGCAGCTTGGTATCAGACAGTCCCCTCCACTTT	13	TRBV5-4	TRBJ1-6	NA	NA